These 29 T cell receptor beta chains were sequenced from one sample in a study of blood T cells in healthy people across ages. The use of a sample-barcoded 5' primer and a J-beta primer mix characterized a second PCR of 7 to 11 cycles. MiXCR, run by TCRdb on the 5' RACE reads, gives a single entry per CDR3 protein. The sample consists of fewer than 2 million distinct CDR3 sequences, more than 35% of them appearing once. Sequencing was performed on blood. The receptors were gathered from a human donor in good health.

The rearrangement joins TRBV28 to TRBJ1-1; D is ambiguous. CDR1 and CDR2 from the germline V gene are MDHEN and SYDVKM. V lost 6 bases and J 1 base, leaving 27 bases between the germline ends. The CDR3 runs to 19 residues. CDR3 sequence: CASSTAGPPRGAWNTEAFF. The CDR3 DNA reads TGTGCCAGCAGCACTGCCGGACCTCCGCGGGGTGCCTGGAACACTGAAGCTTTCTTT.

The sample holds a few counts of this clonotype. Sequence at one end of the junction differs from germline and may be a read error. V is TRBV12-3 or TRBV12-4 and J is TRBJ2-1; TRBD2 agrees at 9 bases. This CDR3 spans 15 amino acids. The CDR3 loop reads CASNLAGVYYNEQFF. The CDR3 DNA follows: TGTGCCAGCAATTTAGCGGGGGTCTACTACAATGAGCAGTTCTTC.

This chain links TRBV15 with TRBJ2-3; TRBD2 agrees at 9 bases. CDR1 and CDR2 (germline): LNHNV, YYDKDF (reference sequence). V gave up 0 bases and J gave up 4 bases; unmatched junction bases: 14. This CDR3 region has 19 residues. CDR3 in DNA: TGTGCCACCAGCAGAGAATTAGCGGGGGCCTTAATGGGGGCAGATACGCAGTATTTT. Its translation: CATSRELAGALMGADTQYF. Filled out from reference TRBV15 and TRBJ2-3, the complete variable domain reads DAMVIQNPRYQVTQFGKPVTLSCSQTLNHNVMYWYQQKSSQAPKLLFHYYDKDFNNEADTPDNFQSRRPNTSFCFLDIRSPGLGDTAMYLCATSRELAGALMGADTQYFGPGTRLTVL.

The V gene is TRBV5-1, the J gene TRBJ2-5; 7 nucleotides match TRBD2. This CDR3 region has 14 residues. Germline V lookup: CDR1 SGHRS, CDR2 YFSETQ. The trim removed 3 bases at V and 6 bases at J, leaving 8 bases unmatched. The CDR3 here is CASSSSSGVQTQYF. Written as DNA, the CDR3 is TGCGCCAGCAGCTCGTCGAGCGGGGTCCAGACCCAGTACTTC.

This clonotype was counted only a few times. The genes are TRBV4-1 and TRBJ2-7, with a weak D call TRBD1 (6 bases). Trimming took 1 base from V and 0 from J, leaving 13 bases between them. CDR1 and CDR2 (germline): MGHRA, YSYEKL. The length of the CDR3 is 16 residues. The CDR3, as DNA: TGCGCCAGCAGCCAAGGGGGGCAGGCTTTCTCCTACGAGCAGTACTTC. It codes for CASSQGGQAFSYEQYF.

The rearrangement links TRBV6-1 to TRBJ1-2, with a possible D match to TRBD1 (6 bases). This CDR3 is built from 13 residues. V dropped 11 bases and J dropped 8 bases, with 21 bases sitting between them. Per germline, CDR1 MNHNS and CDR2 SASEGT. The CDR3 region has the DNA TGTGCCGGCTCCCCCGGGGGCGAGAAGGGCTACACCTTC. Protein sequence: CAGSPGGEKGYTF.

The V call is TRBV7-2, the J call TRBJ2-1; D unresolved. Trimming shortened V by 1 base and J by 10 bases, and 11 bases separated the two germline ends. Germline V gene lookup returns CDR1 SGHTA and CDR2 FQGNSA. This CDR3 is 13 amino acids long. The CDR3 sequence is CASSLEFELEQFF. In nucleotides, the CDR3 is TGTGCCAGCAGCTTAGAGTTCGAACTCGAGCAGTTCTTC.

The rearrangement uses TRBV7-2 and TRBJ2-7, with 11 positions matching TRBD1. The CDR3 is 15 amino acids. Germline V CDR1 and CDR2: SGHTA, FQGNSA. The trim removed 5 bases at V and 7 bases at J, leaving 10 bases unmatched. The CDR3 loop reads CASSQRTGGSGEQYF. CDR3 coding DNA: TGTGCCAGCAGCCAACGGACAGGGGGCAGCGGGGAGCAGTACTTC.

In nucleotides, the CDR3 is TGTGCCACCAGCAGAGGCCCTTCCGGGGGCGCCTACAATGAGCAGTTCTTC. This translates into CATSRGPSGGAYNEQFF. The rearrangement links TRBV15 to TRBJ2-1; D possibly matches TRBD1 or TRBD2 (6 bases each). The CDR3 runs 17 residues. Germline V gives CDR1 LNHNV, CDR2 YYDKDF (reference sequence). The V end lost 1 base, the J end lost 2 bases, and 15 bases lay between the germline ends. The full variable domain, rest sourced from reference TRBV15 and TRBJ2-1, is DAMVIQNPRYQVTQFGKPVTLSCSQTLNHNVMYWYQQKSSQAPKLLFHYYDKDFNNEADTPDNFQSRRPNTSFCFLDIRSPGLGDTAMYLCATSRGPSGGAYNEQFFGPGTRLTVL.

The chain has TRBV5-1 and TRBJ2-7; 11 bases are a match to TRBD1. The length of the CDR3 is 14 residues. J was trimmed by 6 bases and V by 4 bases; bases with no gene match: 6. Per the germline V gene, CDR1 is SGHRS and CDR2 is YFSETQ. The CDR3 DNA is TGCGCCAGCAGCCGGGGGACAGGGGGAGGCGAGCAGTACTTC. Translated: CASSRGTGGGEQYF.

This clonotype was counted only a few times. The chain recombines TRBV29-1 with TRBJ1-1; D not resolved. CDR3 length: 12 amino acids. With 1 base removed from V and 8 bases from J, the gap between germline ends came to 11 bases. CDR1 and CDR2 from the germline V gene are SQVTM and ANQGSEA. In DNA, the CDR3 is TGCAGCGTTGAAGGGTACACCGTAGAAGCTTTCTTT. It specifies CSVEGYTVEAFF.

The chain employs TRBV5-1 and TRBJ2-1; the D is unclear. This CDR3 is built from 15 residues. Germline V lookup: CDR1 SGHRS, CDR2 YFSETQ. The V and J ends lost 3 bases and 8 bases respectively, with 18 bases between them. The CDR3 here is CASSSILGAMDEQFF. DNA for the CDR3: TGCGCCAGCAGCTCCATCCTGGGTGCGATGGATGAGCAGTTCTTC.

The V gene is TRBV6-4, the J gene TRBJ2-4, with D perhaps matching TRBD1 (5 bases). The CDR3 is made up of 14 amino acids. Trimming took off 3 bases at V and 13 bases at J, with 19 bases between the two ends. CDR1 and CDR2 (germline): MRHNA, SNTAGT. The CDR3 loop reads CASSEYRSTNEQYF. The DNA for the CDR3 is TGTGCCAGCAGTGAATACAGGTCTACGAATGAGCAGTACTTC.

This clonotype was counted only a few times. The chain links TRBV29-1 to TRBJ2-7; D ambiguous. Trimming shortened V by 4 bases and J by 4 bases, and 8 bases separated the two germline ends. The CDR3 covers 11 residues. CDR1 is SQVTM, CDR2 ANQGSEA, per germline. The CDR3 is CSVAWAYEQYF. CDR3 DNA: TGCAGCGTTGCGTGGGCATACGAGCAGTACTTC.

In this sample, this clonotype turned up a few times. V and J are TRBV29-1 and TRBJ1-5, with 9 bases identical to TRBD1. Germline loops: CDR1 SQVTM, CDR2 ANQGSEA. V shed 4 bases, J shed 9 bases, and the junction held 7 bases outside the gene matches. The CDR3 totals 13 residues. The DNA of the CDR3 is TGCAGCGTTGGGACAGGGGAGGATGGGCCCCAGCATTTT. It is translated as CSVGTGEDGPQHF.

This clonotype was found a few times. The V gene is TRBV5-1, the J gene TRBJ1-2; the D gene is possibly TRBD1 (5 bases). The V and J ends lost 0 bases and 3 bases respectively, with 9 bases between them. The CDR3 sequence is 14 residues long. Germline values: CDR1 SGHRS, CDR2 YFSETQ. The CDR3 DNA follows: TGCGCCAGCAGCTTGGCAGGGAAGGACTATGGCTACACCTTC. It encodes CASSLAGKDYGYTF.

The genes are TRBV20-1 and TRBJ1-1; a possible D gene is TRBD1 (6 bases). The CDR3 is made up of 13 amino acids. From germline, CDR1 is DFQATT and CDR2 SNEGSKA (reference sequence). Trimming left V 3 bases short and J 9 bases short, with 17 bases between. This CDR3 is CSARVQGFPKAFF. For the CDR3, the DNA is TGCAGTGCTAGGGTACAGGGCTTTCCAAAAGCTTTCTTT.

The rearrangement joins TRBV20-1 to TRBJ2-7; D perhaps matches TRBD1 (6 bases). CDR1 is DFQATT, CDR2 SNEGSKA, per germline (reference sequence). The CDR3 totals 12 residues. The V and J ends lost 5 bases and 4 bases respectively, with 12 bases between them. CDR3: CSAHQDRYEQYF. The CDR3 DNA sequence: TGCAGTGCTCACCAAGACAGGTACGAGCAGTACTTC.

Comments on this clonotype: Sequence at one end of the junction differs from germline and may be a read error. This rearrangement joins TRBV11-1 to TRBJ2-7; D possibly corresponds to TRBD1 (6 bases). This CDR3 spans 14 amino acids. CDR1 SGHAT and CDR2 FQDESV come from the germline V gene (reference sequence). DNA of the CDR3: TGTGCCAGCAGCCTAACAGGGAGCTCCTACGGGCAGTACTTC. Its translation is CASSLTGSSYGQYF.

The CDR3 DNA follows: TGTGCCAGCAGCTTACGGGTCTCGGCTGAGCAGTTCTTC. Residues: CASSLRVSAEQFF. The V call is TRBV7-3, the J call TRBJ2-1; D is ambiguous. This CDR3 has 13 amino acids. Trimming stripped 2 bases from V and 9 bases from J, with 11 bases between. Germline assignment: CDR1 SGHTA and CDR2 FQGTGA.

About this clonotype itself: Compared with germline, one end of the junction differs, possibly owing to a read error. This chain connects TRBV7-9 to TRBJ2-5; unclear D gene. The CDR3 covers 16 residues. Germline lookup yields CDR1 SEHNR and CDR2 FQNEAQ (reference sequence). In nucleotides, the CDR3 is TGTGCCAGCAGCGAGAGAACTTCTCCCTTTCAGGAGACCCGGTACTTC. Residues: CASSERTSPFQETRYF.

This clonotype showed up just a few times. This chain joins TRBV11-3 and TRBJ1-2; D gene ambiguous. The CDR3 is 15 amino acids. Germline V gene sequence: CDR1 SGHNT, CDR2 YENEEA. V dropped 0 bases and J dropped 0 bases, with 8 bases sitting between them. CDR3 bases: TGTGCCAGCAGCTTAGATTGGAAGGCTAACTATGGCTACACCTTC. It codes for CASSLDWKANYGYTF.

The chain employs TRBV12-3 or TRBV12-4 and TRBJ2-1; TRBD2 is a possible D gene (6 bases). V was pared by 6 bases and J by 7 bases, with 16 bases between. The CDR3 has 14 amino acids. CDR3 loop: CASRKTGVGNEQFF. The CDR3 DNA sequence: TGTGCCAGCAGAAAAACGGGGGTGGGGAATGAGCAGTTCTTC.

This chain connects TRBV28 to TRBJ1-6; D gene ambiguous. The CDR3 consists of 14 residues. Germline CDR1 is MDHEN and CDR2 is SYDVKM. Trimming cost V 5 bases and J 10 bases, with 15 bases left between them. The CDR3 DNA follows: TGTGCCAGCAGTCCCCTAATCGAGGGATCACCCCTCCACTTT. Translating gives CASSPLIEGSPLHF.

The chain joins TRBV7-3 to TRBJ2-3; D not resolved. Germline values: CDR1 SGHTA, CDR2 FQGTGA. Trimming took 5 bases from V and 7 from J, leaving 13 bases between them. The CDR3 spans 13 residues. The CDR3: CASSPSPRHTQYF. CDR3 nucleotides: TGTGCCAGCAGCCCCTCCCCACGGCATACGCAGTATTTT.

The chain carries TRBV6-5 and TRBJ1-5; no reliable D call. V was shortened by 2 bases and J by 0 bases, with 8 bases between the two germline ends. Germline CDR1 MNHEY, CDR2 SVGAGI. CDR3 length: 15 residues. In DNA form, the CDR3 reads TGTGCCAGCAGTTACGACCGATATAGCAATCAGCCCCAGCATTTT. As protein: CASSYDRYSNQPQHF.

This clonotype appeared once. The chain is built from TRBV2 and TRBJ1-5; D call uncertain. CDR3 length: 14 residues. V lost 8 bases and J 0 bases, leaving 11 bases between the germline ends. From germline, CDR1 is SNHLY and CDR2 FYNNEI. The CDR3, as DNA: TGTGCCAGCGACTTTGGATATAGCAATCAGCCCCAGCATTTT. Protein sequence: CASDFGYSNQPQHF.

This rearrangement joins TRBV7-9 to TRBJ2-1, with 9 positions matching TRBD2. Trimming cost V 6 bases and J 16 bases; bases outside gene matches: 16. Germline-derived CDR1 and CDR2 are SEHNR and FQNEAQ (reference sequence). The CDR3 length is 14 residues. CDR3 sequence (DNA): TGTGCCAGCAGGGTAGGGACTAGCTACAATGAGAGCTTCTTC. It yields the protein CASRVGTSYNESFF.

This clonotype was detected only a few times. This rearrangement joins TRBV29-1 to TRBJ2-1, with 8 positions matching TRBD2. The CDR3 runs 17 residues. Germline trimming cut 1 base from V and 2 bases from J; bases unmatched to any gene: 10. In germline, CDR1 is SQVTM, CDR2 ANQGSEA. Here the CDR3 DNA reads TGCAGCGTTGAAGTTCCTGGGCGGGGGGTGGCCTACAATGAGCAGTTCTTC. It yields the protein CSVEVPGRGVAYNEQFF.